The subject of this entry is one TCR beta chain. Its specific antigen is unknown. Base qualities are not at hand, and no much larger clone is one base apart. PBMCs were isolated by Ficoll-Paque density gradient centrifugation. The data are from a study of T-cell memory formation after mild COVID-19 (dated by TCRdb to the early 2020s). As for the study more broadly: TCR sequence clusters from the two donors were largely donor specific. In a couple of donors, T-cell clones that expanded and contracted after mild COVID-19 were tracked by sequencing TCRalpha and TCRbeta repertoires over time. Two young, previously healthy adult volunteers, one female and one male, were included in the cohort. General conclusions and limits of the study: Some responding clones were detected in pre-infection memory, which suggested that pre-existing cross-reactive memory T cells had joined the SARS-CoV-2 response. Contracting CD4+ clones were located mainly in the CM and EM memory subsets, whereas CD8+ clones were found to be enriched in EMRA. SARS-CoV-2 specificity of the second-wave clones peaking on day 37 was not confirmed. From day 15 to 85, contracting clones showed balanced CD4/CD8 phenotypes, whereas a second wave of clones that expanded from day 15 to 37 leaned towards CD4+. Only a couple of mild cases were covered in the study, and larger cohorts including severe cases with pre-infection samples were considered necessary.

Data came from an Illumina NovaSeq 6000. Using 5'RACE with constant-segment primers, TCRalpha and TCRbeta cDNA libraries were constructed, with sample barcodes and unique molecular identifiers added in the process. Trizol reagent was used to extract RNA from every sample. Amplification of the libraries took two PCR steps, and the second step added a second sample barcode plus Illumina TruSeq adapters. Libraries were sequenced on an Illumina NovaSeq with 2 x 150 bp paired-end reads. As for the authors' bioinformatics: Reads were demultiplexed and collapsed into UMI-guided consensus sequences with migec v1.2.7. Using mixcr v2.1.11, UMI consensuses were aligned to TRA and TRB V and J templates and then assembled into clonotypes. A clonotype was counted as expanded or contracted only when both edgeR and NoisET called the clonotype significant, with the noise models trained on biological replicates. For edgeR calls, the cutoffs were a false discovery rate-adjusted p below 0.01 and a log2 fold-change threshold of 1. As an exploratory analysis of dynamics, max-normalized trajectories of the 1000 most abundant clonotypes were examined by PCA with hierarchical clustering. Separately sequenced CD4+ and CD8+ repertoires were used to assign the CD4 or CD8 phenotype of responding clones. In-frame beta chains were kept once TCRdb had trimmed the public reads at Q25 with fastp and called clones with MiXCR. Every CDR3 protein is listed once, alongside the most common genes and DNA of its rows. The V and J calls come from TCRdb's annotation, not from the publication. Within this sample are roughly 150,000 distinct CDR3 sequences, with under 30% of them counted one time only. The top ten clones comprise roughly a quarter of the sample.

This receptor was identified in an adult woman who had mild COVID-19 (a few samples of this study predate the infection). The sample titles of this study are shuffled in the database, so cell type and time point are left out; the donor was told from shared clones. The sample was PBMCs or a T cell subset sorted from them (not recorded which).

The CDR3: CASSRTVILMNTEAFF. The DNA sequence is given as TGTGCCAGCTCGCGAACAGTGATCCTAATGAACACTGAAGCTTTCTTT. The sequence links TRBV18 to TRBJ1-1, with no reliable assignment of the D segment. Including the terminal cysteine and phenylalanine, the CDR3 comprises 16 residues. This entry keeps only the CDR3 DNA: 48 bases, framed from base 1. V and J are truncated by 6 bases and 0 bases respectively, leaving an intervening sequence of 17 bases. As encoded in the germline V gene, CDR1 is KGHSH while CDR2 is LQKENI.